Here is one T cell receptor beta chain with its context. This specimen belongs to a study of blood T cell repertoires in COVID-19. The ends were cut back, 5 bases at V and 1 base at J, with 11 bases in the middle. CDR3 length: 15 residues. CDR1 and CDR2 (germline): SEHNR, FQNEAQ (reference sequence). Per the authors' pipeline: Cell counts per sample came from amplifying reference gene primers. Sequencing was performed with immunoSEQ multiplex PCR; in TCRdb, only in-frame clones are kept and a portion is missing. V and J calls plus clone size are reproduced from that table; the DNA served to infer D and trimming. The sample has about 210,000 clones; around four fifths are singletons.

The rearrangement uses TRBV7-9 and TRBJ2-2; a weak D match, TRBD2 (6 bases). The TCR was taken from a man in his forties or fifties with active or convalescent COVID-19. The specimen was peripheral blood. The CDR3 sequence is CASSPRGLNTGELFF. DNA for the CDR3: TGTGCCAGCAGCCCGCGGGGCCTGAACACCGGGGAGCTGTTTTTT.